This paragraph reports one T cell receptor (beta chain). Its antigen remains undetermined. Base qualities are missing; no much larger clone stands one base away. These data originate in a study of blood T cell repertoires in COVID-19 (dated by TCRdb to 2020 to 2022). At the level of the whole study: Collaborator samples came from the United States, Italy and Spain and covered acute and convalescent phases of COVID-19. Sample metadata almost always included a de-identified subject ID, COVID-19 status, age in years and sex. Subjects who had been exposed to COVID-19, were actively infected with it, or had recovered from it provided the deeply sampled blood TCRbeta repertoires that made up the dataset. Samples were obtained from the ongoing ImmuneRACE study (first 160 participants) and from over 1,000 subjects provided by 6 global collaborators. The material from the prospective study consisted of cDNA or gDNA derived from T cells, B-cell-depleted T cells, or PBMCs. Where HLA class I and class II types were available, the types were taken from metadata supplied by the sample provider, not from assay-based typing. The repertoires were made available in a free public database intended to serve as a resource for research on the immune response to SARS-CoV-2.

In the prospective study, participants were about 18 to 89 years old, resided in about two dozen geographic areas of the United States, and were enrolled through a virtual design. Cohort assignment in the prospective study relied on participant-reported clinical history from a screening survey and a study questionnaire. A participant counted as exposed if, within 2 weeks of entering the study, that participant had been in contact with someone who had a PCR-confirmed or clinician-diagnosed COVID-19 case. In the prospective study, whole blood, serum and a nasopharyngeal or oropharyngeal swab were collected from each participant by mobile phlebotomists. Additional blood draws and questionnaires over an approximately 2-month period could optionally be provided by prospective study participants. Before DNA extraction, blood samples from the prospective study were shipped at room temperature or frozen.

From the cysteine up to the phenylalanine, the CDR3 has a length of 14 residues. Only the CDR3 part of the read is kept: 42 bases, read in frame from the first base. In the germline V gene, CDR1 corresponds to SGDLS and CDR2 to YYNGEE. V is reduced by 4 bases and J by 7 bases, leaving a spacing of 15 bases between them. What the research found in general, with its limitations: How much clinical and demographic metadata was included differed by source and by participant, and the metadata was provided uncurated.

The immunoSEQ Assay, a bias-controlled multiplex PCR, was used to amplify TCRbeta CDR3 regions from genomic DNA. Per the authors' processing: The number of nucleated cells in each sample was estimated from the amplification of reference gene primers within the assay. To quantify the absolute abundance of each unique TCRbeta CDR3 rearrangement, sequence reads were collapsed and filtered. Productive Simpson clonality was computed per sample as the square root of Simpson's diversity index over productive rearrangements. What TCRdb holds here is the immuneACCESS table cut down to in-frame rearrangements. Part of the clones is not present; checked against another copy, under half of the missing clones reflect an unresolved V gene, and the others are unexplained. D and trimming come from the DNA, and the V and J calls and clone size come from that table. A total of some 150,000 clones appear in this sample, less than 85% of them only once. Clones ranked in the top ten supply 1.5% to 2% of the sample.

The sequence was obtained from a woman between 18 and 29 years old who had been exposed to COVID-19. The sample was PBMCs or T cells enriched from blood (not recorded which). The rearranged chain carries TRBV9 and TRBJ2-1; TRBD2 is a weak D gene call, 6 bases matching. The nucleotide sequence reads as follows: TGTGCCAGCAGCTTCAAACGGGGGACTAATGAGCAGTTCTTC. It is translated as CASSFKRGTNEQFF. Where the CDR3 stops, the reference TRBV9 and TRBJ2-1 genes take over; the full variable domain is DSGVTQTPKHLITATGQRVTLRCSPRSGDLSVYWYQQSLDQGLQFLIQYYNGEERAKGNILERFSAQQFPDLHSELNLSSLELGDSALYFCASSFKRGTNEQFFGPGTRLTVL.